Sequencing of this T cell receptor beta chain was carried out in a study of T cell responses to AZD1222 COVID-19 vaccine. Study results and limitations: Following two doses of AZD1222, Spike-specific TCR breadth and depth rose.

Assay used: immunoSEQ multiplex PCR; TCRdb lists only in-frame clones, some missing. The table records 96,000 or so clones, about 89% of them present only once. Worth noting for this clone: No antigen is known for it.

This CDR3 is 14 amino acids long. V lost 3 bases, J lost 5 bases, and 13 bases lay in between. Germline V gene lookup returns CDR1 KGHSH and CDR2 LQKENI. This TCR derives from an adult in good health. V usage is TRBV18 and J usage is TRBJ1-1; D is undetermined. Sequencing was performed on peripheral blood, taken on day 0 of AZD1222 vaccination. In nucleotides, the CDR3 is TGTGCCAGCTCACCCCCGAACGTGGGAACTGAAGCTTTCTTT. This encodes CASSPPNVGTEAFF.